This TCR beta chain stems from a study of PD-1 blockade in classical Hodgkin lymphoma. Sequencing used immunoSEQ multiplex PCR; TCRdb keeps in-frame clones, though not all of them. The top ten hold 10% of the sample, which has nearly 60,000 clones, approximately 90% seen once. Germline loops: CDR1 LNHDA, CDR2 SQIVND (reference sequence). This CDR3 spans 20 amino acids. V lost 0 bases, J lost 1 base, and 25 bases lay in between. Each and every patient relapsed after autologous stem cell transplantation, and patients got differing brentuximab vedotin exposure. The sequence was obtained from a human donor with classical Hodgkin lymphoma. The chain uses TRBV19 and TRBJ2-7; D is perhaps TRBD1 or TRBD2 (5 bases each). This sample comprised peripheral blood mononuclear cells (PBMCs), obtained before the second cycle of nivolumab. The CDR3 DNA sequence: TGTGCCAGTAGTATAGATACTTACGGGGACCGGGCCTTACCTTCCTACGAGCAGTACTTC. Amino acid sequence: CASSIDTYGDRALPSYEQYF.